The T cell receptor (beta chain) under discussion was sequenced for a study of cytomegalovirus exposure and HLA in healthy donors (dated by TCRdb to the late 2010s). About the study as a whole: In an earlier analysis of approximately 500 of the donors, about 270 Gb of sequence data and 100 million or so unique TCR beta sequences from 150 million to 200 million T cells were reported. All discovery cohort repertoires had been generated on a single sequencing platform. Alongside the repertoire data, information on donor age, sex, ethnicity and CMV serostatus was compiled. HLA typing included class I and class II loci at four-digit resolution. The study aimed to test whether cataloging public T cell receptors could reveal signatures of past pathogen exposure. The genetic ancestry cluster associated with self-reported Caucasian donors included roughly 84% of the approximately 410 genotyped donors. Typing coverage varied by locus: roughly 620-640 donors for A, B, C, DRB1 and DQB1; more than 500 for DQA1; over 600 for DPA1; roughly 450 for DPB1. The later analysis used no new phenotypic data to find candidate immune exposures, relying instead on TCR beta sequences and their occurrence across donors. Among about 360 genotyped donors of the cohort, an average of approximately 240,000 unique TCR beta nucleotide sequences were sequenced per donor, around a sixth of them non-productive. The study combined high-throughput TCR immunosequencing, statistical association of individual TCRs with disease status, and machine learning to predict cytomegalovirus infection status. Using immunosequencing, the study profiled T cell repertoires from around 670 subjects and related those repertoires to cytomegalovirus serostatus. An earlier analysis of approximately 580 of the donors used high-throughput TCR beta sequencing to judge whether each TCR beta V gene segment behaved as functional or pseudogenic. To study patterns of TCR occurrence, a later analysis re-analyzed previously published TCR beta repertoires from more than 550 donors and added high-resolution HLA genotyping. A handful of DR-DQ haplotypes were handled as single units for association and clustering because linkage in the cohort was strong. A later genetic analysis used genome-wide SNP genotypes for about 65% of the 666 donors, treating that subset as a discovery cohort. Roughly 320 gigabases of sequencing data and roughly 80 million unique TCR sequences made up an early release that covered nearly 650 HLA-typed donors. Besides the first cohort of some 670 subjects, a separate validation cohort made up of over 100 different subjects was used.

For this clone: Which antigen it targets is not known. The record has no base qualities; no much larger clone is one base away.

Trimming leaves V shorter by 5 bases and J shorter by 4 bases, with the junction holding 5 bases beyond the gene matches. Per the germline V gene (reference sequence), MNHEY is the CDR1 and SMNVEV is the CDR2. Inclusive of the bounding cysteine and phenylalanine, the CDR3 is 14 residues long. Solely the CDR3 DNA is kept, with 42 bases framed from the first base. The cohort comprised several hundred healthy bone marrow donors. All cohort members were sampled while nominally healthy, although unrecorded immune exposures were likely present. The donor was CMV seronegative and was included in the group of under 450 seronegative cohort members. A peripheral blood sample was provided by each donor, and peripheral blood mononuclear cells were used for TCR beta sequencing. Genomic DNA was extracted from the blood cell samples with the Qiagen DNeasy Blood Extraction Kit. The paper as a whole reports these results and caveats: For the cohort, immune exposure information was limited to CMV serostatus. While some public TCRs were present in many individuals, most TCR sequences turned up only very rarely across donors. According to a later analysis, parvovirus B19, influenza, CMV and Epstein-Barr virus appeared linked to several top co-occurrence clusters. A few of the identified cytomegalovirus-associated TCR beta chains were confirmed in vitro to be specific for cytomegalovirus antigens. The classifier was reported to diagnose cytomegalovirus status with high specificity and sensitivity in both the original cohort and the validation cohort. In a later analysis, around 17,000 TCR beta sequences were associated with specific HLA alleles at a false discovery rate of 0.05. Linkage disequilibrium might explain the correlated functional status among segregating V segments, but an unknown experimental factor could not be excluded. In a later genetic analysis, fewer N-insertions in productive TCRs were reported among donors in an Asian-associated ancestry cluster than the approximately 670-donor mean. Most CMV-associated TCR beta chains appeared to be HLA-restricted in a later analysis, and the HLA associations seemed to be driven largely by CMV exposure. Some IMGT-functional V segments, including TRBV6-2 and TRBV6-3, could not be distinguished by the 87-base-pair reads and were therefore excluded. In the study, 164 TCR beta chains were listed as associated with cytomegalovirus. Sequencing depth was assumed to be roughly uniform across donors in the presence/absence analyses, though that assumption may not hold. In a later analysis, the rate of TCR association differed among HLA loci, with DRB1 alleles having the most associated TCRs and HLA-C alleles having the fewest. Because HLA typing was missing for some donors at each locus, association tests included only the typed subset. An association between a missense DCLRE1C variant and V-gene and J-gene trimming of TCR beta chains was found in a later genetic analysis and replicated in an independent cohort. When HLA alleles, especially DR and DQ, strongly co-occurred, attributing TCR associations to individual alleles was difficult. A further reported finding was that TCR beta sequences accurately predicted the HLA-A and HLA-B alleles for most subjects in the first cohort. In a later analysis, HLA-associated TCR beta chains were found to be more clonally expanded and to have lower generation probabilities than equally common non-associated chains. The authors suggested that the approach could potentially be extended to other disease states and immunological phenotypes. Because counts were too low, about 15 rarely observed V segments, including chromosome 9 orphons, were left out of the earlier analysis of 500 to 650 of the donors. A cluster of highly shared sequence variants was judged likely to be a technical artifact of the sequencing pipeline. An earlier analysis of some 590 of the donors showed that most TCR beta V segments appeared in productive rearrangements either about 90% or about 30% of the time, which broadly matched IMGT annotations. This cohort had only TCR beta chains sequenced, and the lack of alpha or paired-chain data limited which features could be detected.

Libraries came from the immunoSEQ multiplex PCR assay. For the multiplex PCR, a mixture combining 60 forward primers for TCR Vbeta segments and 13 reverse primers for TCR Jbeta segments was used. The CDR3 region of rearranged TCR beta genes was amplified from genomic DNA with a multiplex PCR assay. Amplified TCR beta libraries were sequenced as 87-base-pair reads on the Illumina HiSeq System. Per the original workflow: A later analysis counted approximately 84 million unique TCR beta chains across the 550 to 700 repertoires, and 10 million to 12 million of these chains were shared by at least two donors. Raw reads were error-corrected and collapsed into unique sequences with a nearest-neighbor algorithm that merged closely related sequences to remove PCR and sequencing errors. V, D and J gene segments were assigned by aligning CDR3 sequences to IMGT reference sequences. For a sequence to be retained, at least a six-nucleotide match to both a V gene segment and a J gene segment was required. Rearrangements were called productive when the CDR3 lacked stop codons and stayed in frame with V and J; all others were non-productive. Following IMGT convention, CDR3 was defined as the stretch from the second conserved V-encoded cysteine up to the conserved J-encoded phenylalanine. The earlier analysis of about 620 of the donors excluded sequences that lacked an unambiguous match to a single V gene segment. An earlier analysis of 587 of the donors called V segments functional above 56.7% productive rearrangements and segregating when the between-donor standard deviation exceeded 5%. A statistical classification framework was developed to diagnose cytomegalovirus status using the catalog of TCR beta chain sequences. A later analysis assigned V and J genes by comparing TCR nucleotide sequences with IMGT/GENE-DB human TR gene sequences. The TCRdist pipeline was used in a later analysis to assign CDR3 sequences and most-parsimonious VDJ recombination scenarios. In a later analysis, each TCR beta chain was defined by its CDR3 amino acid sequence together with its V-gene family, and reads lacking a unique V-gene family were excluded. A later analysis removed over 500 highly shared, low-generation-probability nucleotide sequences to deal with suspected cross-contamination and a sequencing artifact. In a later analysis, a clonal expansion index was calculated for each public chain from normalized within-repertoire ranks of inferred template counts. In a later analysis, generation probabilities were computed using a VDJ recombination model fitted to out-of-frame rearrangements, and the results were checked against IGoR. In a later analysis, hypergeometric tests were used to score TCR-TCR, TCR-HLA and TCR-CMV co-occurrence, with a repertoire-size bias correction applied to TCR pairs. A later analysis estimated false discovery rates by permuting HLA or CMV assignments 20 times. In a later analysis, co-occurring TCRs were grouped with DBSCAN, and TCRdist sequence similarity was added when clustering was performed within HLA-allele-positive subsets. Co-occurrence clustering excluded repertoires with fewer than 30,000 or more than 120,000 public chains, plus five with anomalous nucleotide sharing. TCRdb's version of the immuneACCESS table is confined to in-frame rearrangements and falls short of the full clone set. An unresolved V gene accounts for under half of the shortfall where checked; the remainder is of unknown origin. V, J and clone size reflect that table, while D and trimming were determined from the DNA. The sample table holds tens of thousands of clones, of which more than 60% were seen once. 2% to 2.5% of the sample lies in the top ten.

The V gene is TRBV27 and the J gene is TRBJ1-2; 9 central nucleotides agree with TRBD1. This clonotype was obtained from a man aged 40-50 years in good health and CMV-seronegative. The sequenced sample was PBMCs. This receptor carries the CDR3 CASSPGTGSYGYTF. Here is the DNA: TGTGCCAGCAGTCCCGGGACAGGGAGCTATGGCTACACCTTC.